Listed below are T cell receptor beta chains from one sample, sequenced in a study of shared clonotypes between healthy human individuals. Some clones are missing from TCRdb's copy, which holds only in-frame ones; the method was immunoSEQ multiplex PCR. This table has nearly 1,000,000 clones, less than 85% appearing once. Sequencing input: memory CD4+ T cells sorted from blood. Receptor source: a man aged 18 to 35 in good health. CDR3s include the opening cysteine and the closing phenylalanine or tryptophan. Each record gives: D gene, J gene, V gene, CDR3 protein. D genes are given only for firm matches.

TRBD2 TRBJ2-3 TRBV9 CASSSQLIREGRDTQYF
. TRBJ2-7 TRBV7-9 CASSRDINEQYF
. TRBJ1-4 TRBV30 CAWSDGLGSNEKLFF
. TRBJ1-1 TRBV18 CASSPQDIEAFF
. TRBJ1-2 TRBV20-1 CSAPTNYGYTF
. TRBJ2-3 TRBV18 CASSSRDTDTQYF
. TRBJ2-2 TRBV6-5 CASSYWQGNTGELFF
TRBD2 TRBJ2-5 TRBV5-1 CASSFIAGDGETQYF
. TRBJ1-2 TRBV2 CASSEEDGGLYGYTF
. TRBJ1-1 TRBV11-2 CASSLQPGRMNTEAFF
TRBD1 TRBJ2-7 TRBV9 CASSVRQGAAEQYF
. TRBJ1-1 TRBV25-1 CASSNWPNGEAFF
. TRBJ1-2 TRBV6-5 CASSTPDGNYGYTF
TRBD1 TRBJ1-6 TRBV5-1 CASRTGTGDSPLHF
TRBD2 TRBJ2-1 TRBV11-2 CASSDSGGPYNEQFF
. TRBJ2-7 TRBV4-2 CASSPNGGGTGEQYF
. TRBJ2-1 TRBV28 CASTPPGDYNEQFF
TRBD1 TRBJ1-2 TRBV7-2 CASSSGTGRGYGYTF